These 23 T cell receptor beta chains share one sample of origin, sequenced in a study of cytomegalovirus exposure and HLA in healthy donors. 60 Vbeta and 13 Jbeta primers were used in PCR. Measured with immunoSEQ multiplex PCR; TCRdb has only the in-frame clones, and not every one. The table lists tens of thousands of clones, around 72% of them singletons, with about an eighth in the top ten. Sequenced input: PBMCs. The receptor source for this set is a woman aged 40 to 55 in good health and CMV-seropositive.

This clone occurred a few times. The V call is TRBV6-1, the J call TRBJ1-5; TRBD1 matches 7 bases. V lost 5 bases, J lost 3 bases, and 7 bases stayed unmatched. This CDR3 comprises 15 residues. Per the germline V gene, CDR1 is MNHNS and CDR2 is SASEGT. Here the CDR3 DNA reads TGTGCCAGCAGTTCTCAAGGGACAGACAATCAGCCCCAGCATTTT. This sequence encodes CASSSQGTDNQPQHF.

This rearrangement joins TRBV4-1 to TRBJ1-5; 7 bases fit TRBD1. V shed 3 bases, J shed 3 bases, and the junction held 5 bases outside the gene matches. The CDR3 is 15 amino acids. Germline CDR1 and CDR2: MGHRA and YSYEKL. The CDR3 loop is CASSQRQGFNQPQHF. CDR3 DNA: TGCGCCAGCAGCCAGAGACAGGGATTCAATCAGCCCCAGCATTTT.

The rearrangement links TRBV6-5 to TRBJ2-5, with D perhaps matching TRBD2 (5 bases). CDR1 and CDR2 (germline): MNHEY, SVGAGI. The CDR3 loop spans 15 amino acids. The V end lost 5 bases, the J end lost 5 bases, and 18 bases lay between the germline ends. The CDR3 protein is CASSLRGQLGETQYF. The CDR3 DNA is TGTGCCAGCAGTCTCCGAGGGCAGCTGGGGGAGACCCAGTACTTC.

This sequence joins TRBV6-6 and TRBJ2-2; TRBD1 is a possible D gene (6 bases). Germline V gene lookup returns CDR1 MNHNY and CDR2 SVGAGI (reference sequence). The CDR3 runs to 15 residues. V was cut by 5 bases and J by 7 bases, with 17 bases left in between. Here the CDR3 reads CASSQTLQGNGELFF. The CDR3 coding sequence is TGTGCCAGCAGTCAAACACTACAGGGCAACGGGGAGCTGTTTTTT.

The chain recombines TRBV4-1 with TRBJ2-2; no definite D call. Germline CDR1 MGHRA, CDR2 YSYEKL. V dropped 4 bases and J dropped 6 bases, with 9 bases sitting between them. The length of the CDR3 is 13 residues. Here the CDR3 reads CASSPTLAGELFF. CDR3 in DNA: TGCGCCAGCAGCCCAACTTTGGCCGGGGAGCTGTTTTTT.

This clone appeared a single time. The chain couples TRBV29-1 to TRBJ2-4; 12 positions match TRBD2. The CDR3 is made up of 13 amino acids. The V and J ends lost 5 bases and 5 bases, in that order; junction bases with no gene match: 1. Germline V gives CDR1 SQVTM, CDR2 ANQGSEA. Here the CDR3 DNA reads TGCAGCGTTTCTAGCGGGGGGGAAAACATTCAGTACTTC. This encodes CSVSSGGENIQYF.

This chain joins TRBV2 and TRBJ1-6; no definite D call. Germline CDR1 SNHLY, CDR2 FYNNEI. The CDR3 covers 15 residues. The V and J ends lost 0 bases and 10 bases respectively, with 13 bases between them. CDR3 coding DNA: TGTGCCAGCAGTGAAGCGCGGGCGGCAGCCTCACCCCTCCACTTT. Its protein is CASSEARAAASPLHF.

This clone was detected only a few times. V gene TRBV5-1 combines with J gene TRBJ1-1; possibly TRBD1 for D (5 bases). V was shortened by 2 bases and J by 6 bases, with 14 bases between the two germline ends. Germline lookup yields CDR1 SGHRS and CDR2 YFSETQ. CDR3 size: 14 residues. CDR3 amino acids: CASSFNSAGPEAFF. CDR3 bases: TGCGCCAGCAGCTTCAATTCGGCAGGGCCTGAAGCTTTCTTT.

V and J are TRBV30 and TRBJ1-5, with D unresolved. Per germline, CDR1 GTSNPN and CDR2 SVGIG (reference sequence). The CDR3 contains 11 residues. Trimming removed 4 bases at V and 4 bases at J, with 5 bases between. Here the CDR3 DNA reads TGTGCCTGGACGGGGAATCAGCCCCAGCATTTT. This codes for CAWTGNQPQHF.

The table lists this clone with a few counts. V and J are TRBV6-5 and TRBJ2-1; 7 nucleotides agree with TRBD1. The ends lost 5 bases at V and 4 bases at J; junction bases unmatched: 8. CDR3 length equals 15 residues. Looked up from germline, CDR1 is MNHEY and CDR2 is SVGAGI. The CDR3 nucleotides are TGTGCCAGCAGTACGACAGGGCAAGCATACAATGAGCAGTTCTTC. It yields the protein CASSTTGQAYNEQFF.

The rearrangement uses TRBV5-1 and TRBJ2-1; 10 bases align to TRBD2. Germline V gene sequence: CDR1 SGHRS, CDR2 YFSETQ. With 1 base clipped from V and 9 bases from J, the junction kept 10 bases outside the gene matches. The CDR3 consists of 16 residues. CDR3 sequence reads: CASSLKASGGLGEQFF. CDR3 in DNA: TGCGCCAGCAGCTTGAAAGCTAGCGGGGGCCTCGGTGAGCAGTTCTTC. The variable domain in full, with the rest retrieved from reference TRBV5-1 and TRBJ2-1, is KAGVTQTPRYLIKTRGQQVTLSCSPISGHRSVSWYQQTPGQGLQFLFEYFSETQRNKGNFPGRFSGRQFSNSRSEMNVSTLELGDSALYLCASSLKASGGLGEQFFGPGTRLTVL.

The rearrangement uses TRBV7-8 and TRBJ2-7, with a possible D match to TRBD2 (7 bases). V lost 5 bases, J lost 4 bases, and 18 bases lay in between. CDR3 length: 15 residues. CDR1 and CDR2 from the germline V gene are SGHVS and FQNEAQ. CDR3: CASSGGGQDPYEQYF. In DNA form, the CDR3 reads TGTGCCAGCAGCGGGGGGGGGCAGGACCCTTACGAGCAGTACTTC.

The V gene is TRBV5-6, the J gene TRBJ1-3; 7 nucleotides match TRBD1. The ends lost 0 bases at V and 5 bases at J; junction bases unmatched: 2. Germline V lookup: CDR1 SGHDT, CDR2 YYEEEE. CDR3 length: 14 amino acids. The CDR3 reads CASSLVQGRNTIYF. CDR3 nucleotide sequence: TGTGCCAGCAGCTTGGTACAGGGGAGAAACACCATATATTTT. The full variable domain, rest sourced from reference TRBV5-6 and TRBJ1-3, is DAGVTQSPTHLIKTRGQQVTLRCSPKSGHDTVSWYQQALGQGPQFIFQYYEEEERQRGNFPDRFSGHQFPNYSSELNVNALLLGDSALYLCASSLVQGRNTIYFGEGSWLTVV.

The genes are TRBV10-3 and TRBJ2-5, with 7 positions matching TRBD2. Germline values: CDR1 ENHRY, CDR2 SYGVKD. The CDR3 has 13 residues. V lost 6 bases and J lost 5; bases outside the gene matches: 6. CDR3 in amino acids: CAISVGGGETQYF. DNA for the CDR3: TGTGCCATCAGCGTCGGGGGAGGGGAGACCCAGTACTTC.

This clone occurred a few times. J is TRBJ1-1 and V is TRBV10-1; D unresolved. Germline V gene data show CDR1 as WNHNN and CDR2 as SYGVQD (reference sequence). V lost 6 bases and J lost 1, with 9 bases in between. This CDR3 has 13 amino acids. The CDR3: CASSRGWNTEAFF. The CDR3 nucleotides read TGCGCCAGCAGCAGAGGGTGGAACACTGAAGCTTTCTTT.

This clone came up a few times. This chain uses TRBV2 with TRBJ2-1; TRBD2 might be the D (7 bases). V lost 7 bases to trimming and J lost 5 bases, with 12 bases between them. The CDR3 is made up of 13 amino acids. Germline V CDR1 and CDR2: SNHLY, FYNNEI. CDR3 nucleotides: TGTGCCAGCACTGTCGGGGGGCACAATGAGCAGTTCTTC. Translation gives CASTVGGHNEQFF.

Concerning this clone itself: No conserved phenylalanine or tryptophan ends this CDR3, so it is likely a read error. The rearrangement uses TRBV4-1 and TRBJ1-4; no definite D call. The germline CDR1 and CDR2 sequences are MGHRA and YSYEKL. CDR3 size: 18 residues. V dropped 10 bases and J dropped 1 base, with 25 bases sitting between them. This chain's CDR3 is CAIPHRVVTRGTNEKLFL. In DNA, the CDR3 is TGCGCCATCCCGCATCGAGTTGTGACGCGAGGAACTAATGAAAAACTGTTTTTG.

CDR3 in amino acids: CASSDKRQLNQPQHF. DNA of the CDR3: TGTGCCAGCAGTGACAAGAGACAACTGAATCAGCCCCAGCATTTT. V is TRBV2 and J is TRBJ1-5; D gene ambiguous. Per germline, CDR1 SNHLY and CDR2 FYNNEI. Between the trimmed V and J ends, which lost 3 bases and 4 bases, there was a span of 13 bases. The CDR3 consists of 15 residues.

V is TRBV19 and J is TRBJ1-1, with 9 bases fitting TRBD1. CDR1 LNHDA and CDR2 SQIVND come from the germline V gene (reference sequence). The CDR3 runs to 15 residues. V dropped 4 bases and J dropped 1; count of bases not matched to a gene: 4. The CDR3 region is CASSKMTGGNTEAFF. The CDR3 DNA reads as TGTGCCAGTAGTAAGATGACAGGGGGGAACACTGAAGCTTTCTTT.

This clone was seen a handful of times. The chain joins TRBV2 to TRBJ2-5; the D is unclear. With 0 bases removed from V and 3 bases from J, the gap between germline ends came to 5 bases. This CDR3 contains 13 residues. CDR1 is SNHLY, CDR2 FYNNEI, per germline. CDR3 sequence reads: CASSEASKETQYF. In DNA form, the CDR3 reads TGTGCCAGCAGTGAAGCTAGTAAAGAGACCCAGTACTTC.

The chain has TRBV5-6 and TRBJ2-4, with 7 bases aligning to TRBD1. The CDR3 covers 14 residues. Germline-derived CDR1 and CDR2 are SGHDT and YYEEEE. Trimming cost V 3 bases and J 3 bases; bases outside gene matches: 3. The CDR3 loop is CASSWDRFKNIQYF. The DNA for the CDR3 is TGTGCCAGCAGCTGGGACAGATTCAAAAACATTCAGTACTTC.

This chain links TRBV10-3 with TRBJ2-7; 7 positions agree with TRBD2. CDR1 and CDR2 from the germline V gene are ENHRY and SYGVKD. Unmatched junction bases numbered 5, after V lost 0 bases and J lost 0 bases. CDR3 size: 16 residues. CDR3 in amino acids: CAISESGGGLSYEQYF. CDR3 DNA: TGTGCCATCAGTGAGTCTGGCGGGGGACTCTCCTACGAGCAGTACTTC.

DNA for the CDR3: TGTGCCAGCTCACCTCGACAGGGAGGGAACACTGAAGCTTTCTTT. As protein: CASSPRQGGNTEAFF. The chain combines TRBV18 with TRBJ1-1, with TRBD1 matching over 7 bases. This CDR3 contains 15 residues. J lost 1 base, V lost 3 bases, and 5 bases had no gene match. Germline V lookup: CDR1 KGHSH, CDR2 LQKENI. Full variable domain (remainder filled in from reference TRBV18 and TRBJ1-1): NAGVMQNPRHLVRRRGQEARLRCSPMKGHSHVYWYRQLPEEGLKFMVYLQKENIIDESGMPKERFSAEFPKEGPSILRIQQVVRGDSAAYFCASSPRQGGNTEAFFGQGTRLTVV.